These 10 T cell receptor beta chains originate from one sample sequenced in a study of T-cell reconstitution after alpha-beta-depleted transplantation in children. Construction of the TCRbeta library involved unique molecular identifiers. One entry per CDR3 protein results from TCRdb running MiXCR on the PCR reads. The data contain some 390,000 distinct CDR3 sequences, 20% of them singletons. The sample in question was PBMCs from the stem cell graft donor, obtained from the stem cell graft. The source is a human donor who donated a stem cell graft to a child with acute myeloid leukemia.

J is TRBJ2-7 and V is TRBV5-1; 8 positions agree with TRBD2. Looked up from germline, CDR1 is SGHRS and CDR2 is YFSETQ. The CDR3 is 16 amino acids. The trim removed 0 bases at V and 7 bases at J, leaving 12 bases unmatched. The CDR3 sequence is CASSLAPPGGPGEQYF. The DNA for the CDR3 is TGCGCCAGCAGCTTGGCCCCCCCGGGAGGGCCGGGAGAGCAGTACTTC.

This clonotype was detected a few times. This chain links TRBV20-1 with TRBJ1-4; tentatively, D is TRBD1 (5 bases). CDR3 length equals 13 residues. Germline V lookup: CDR1 DFQATT, CDR2 SNEGSKA (reference sequence). V was cut by 3 bases and J by 4 bases, with 9 bases left in between. Written as DNA, the CDR3 is TGCAGTGCTAGCGACGGGGGTAATGAAAAACTGTTTTTT. The encoded protein is CSASDGGNEKLFF.

The V and J genes are TRBV6-1 and TRBJ1-5; 9 positions match TRBD1. Germline CDR1 is MNHNS and CDR2 is SASEGT. This CDR3 is 15 amino acids long. The V gene end was trimmed by 8 bases and the J gene end by 1 base; junction bases not matched to a gene: 6. CDR3 nucleotides: TGTGCCAGCGGTCCCGGGACAGGGAGCAATCAGCCCCAGCATTTT. Translating gives CASGPGTGSNQPQHF.

This chain joins TRBV12-3 or TRBV12-4 and TRBJ2-5; 14 bases line up with TRBD2. J was trimmed by 2 bases and V by 4 bases; bases with no gene match: 3. This CDR3 is 16 amino acids long. The CDR3 here is CASSWTSGRSQETQYF. In nucleotides, the CDR3 is TGTGCCAGCAGTTGGACTAGCGGGAGGAGTCAAGAGACCCAGTACTTC.

This clonotype was seen more than once but under ten times. The chain uses TRBV5-1 and TRBJ1-2, with 8 nucleotides matching TRBD1. Germline values: CDR1 SGHRS, CDR2 YFSETQ. Unmatched junction bases numbered 6, after V lost 1 base and J lost 4 bases. CDR3 length: 15 residues. The CDR3 DNA reads TGCGCCAGCAGCTTGCAACAGGGGGGGATCTATGGCTACACCTTC. This gives the protein CASSLQQGGIYGYTF.

Only a few counts were recorded for this clonotype. The chain employs TRBV12-3 or TRBV12-4 and TRBJ2-7, with D perhaps TRBD2 (6 bases). This CDR3 region has 15 residues. Trimming cost V 6 bases and J 0 bases, with 15 bases left between them. CDR3 nucleotide sequence: TGTGCCAGCAGCCCGACCGGGAGTTCCTCCTACGAGCAGTACTTC. The encoded protein is CASSPTGSSSYEQYF.

This clonotype was seen more than once but under ten times. The genes are TRBV27 and TRBJ2-2; the match to TRBD2 covers 7 bases. This CDR3 region has 17 residues. From germline, CDR1 is MNHEY and CDR2 SMNVEV (reference sequence). V trimming: 3 bases; J trimming: 3 bases; junction bases outside the gene matches: 10. The CDR3 region has the DNA TGTGCCAGCAGTTTCACTAGCGAAATGGGTTACACCGGGGAGCTGTTTTTT. Translating gives CASSFTSEMGYTGELFF.

This sequence joins TRBV25-1 and TRBJ2-1; D gene ambiguous. V was shortened by 2 bases and J by 2 bases, with 10 bases between the two germline ends. The CDR3 is made up of 15 amino acids. Germline V gives CDR1 MGHDK, CDR2 SYGVNS. The CDR3 DNA follows: TGTGCCAGCAGTGAACCTACCGCTCCCTACAATGAGCAGTTCTTC. Amino acid sequence: CASSEPTAPYNEQFF.

V usage is TRBV12-3 or TRBV12-4 and J usage is TRBJ2-4, with D possibly being TRBD1 (5 bases). Between the trimmed V and J ends, which lost 5 bases and 3 bases, there was a span of 17 bases. The CDR3 has 16 residues. The CDR3 DNA reads as TGTGCCAGCAGTCCAGTAAGGGGATTGGTCAAAAACATTCAGTACTTC. It specifies CASSPVRGLVKNIQYF.

The table lists this clonotype with many counts. The V gene is TRBV5-1, the J gene TRBJ2-3, with D tentatively TRBD1 (7 bases). The germline V and J ends were trimmed by 0 bases and 6 bases, with 11 bases remaining between them. This CDR3 contains 14 residues. The germline gives CDR1 SGHRS, CDR2 YFSETQ. The CDR3 nucleotides read TGCGCCAGCAGCTTGGGGCCAGGGGGGGATACGCAGTATTTT. It codes for CASSLGPGGDTQYF. The full variable domain, its missing parts supplied by reference TRBV5-1 and TRBJ2-3, is KAGVTQTPRYLIKTRGQQVTLSCSPISGHRSVSWYQQTPGQGLQFLFEYFSETQRNKGNFPGRFSGRQFSNSRSEMNVSTLELGDSALYLCASSLGPGGDTQYFGPGTRLTVL.